The 20 T cell receptor beta chains listed next were all sequenced from one sample in a study of T cells in Graves' hyperthyroidism and ophthalmopathy. Amplification of TCR beta CDR3 regions was performed using RNA transcripts as template. HTBI primers were employed in a first-round RT-PCR of the TCR CDR3. TCRdb reprocessed the multiplex PCR reads via MiXCR and lists one record per CDR3 protein. The data show over 350,000 distinct CDR3 sequences, roughly 18% seen once. The source material was blood. The source of these receptors is a man younger than 30 with Graves' ophthalmopathy.

Comment on this clonotype: Germline and junction disagree at one end, which may indicate a read error. The V and J genes are TRBV11-2 and TRBJ2-5; D is ambiguous. CDR3 length: 15 amino acids. Germline CDR1 reads SGHAT; CDR2 reads FQNNGV. The CDR3 DNA reads TGCGCCAGCAGCCAAGATTTGGCCAGGCAAGAGACCCAGTACTTC. It is translated as CASSQDLARQETQYF. Full variable domain (outside the CDR3, taken from reference TRBV11-2 and TRBJ2-5): EAGVAQSPRYKIIEKRQSVAFWCNPISGHATLYWYQQILGQGPKLLIQFQNNGVVDDSQLPKDRFSAERLKGVDSTLKIQPAKLEDSAVYLCASSQDLARQETQYFGPGTRLLVL.

The CDR3 here is CASSGGEADTQYF. Here the CDR3 DNA reads TGTGCCAGTAGTGGGGGGGAGGCAGATACGCAGTATTTT. The chain carries TRBV19 and TRBJ2-3; 7 bases are a match to TRBD2. CDR3 size: 13 residues. CDR1 and CDR2 (germline): LNHDA, SQIVND (reference sequence). J was trimmed by 4 bases and V by 5 bases; bases with no gene match: 3. Supplemented by reference TRBV19 and TRBJ2-3, the full variable domain reads DGGITQSPKYLFRKEGQNVTLSCEQNLNHDAMYWYRQDPGQGLRLIYYSQIVNDFQKGDIAEGYSVSREKKESFPLTVTSAQKNPTAFYLCASSGGEADTQYFGPGTRLTVL.

The V gene is TRBV3-1, the J gene TRBJ2-7, with 9 bases matching TRBD2. The CDR3 extends over 14 amino acids. Losses at the gene ends were 4 bases for V and 7 bases for J; bases not matched to a gene: 8. Germline loops: CDR1 LGHDT, CDR2 YNNKEL (reference sequence). CDR3 bases: TGTGCCAGCAGCCGGGCGGGGGGGGCTGATGAGCAGTACTTC. Amino acids: CASSRAGGADEQYF.

This clonotype was recorded many times. The gene calls are TRBV3-1 and TRBJ1-1; no clear D gene. CDR1 is LGHDT, CDR2 YNNKEL, per germline (reference sequence). This CDR3 contains 14 residues. V shed 4 bases and J shed 1 base, with 10 bases lying between them. Here the CDR3 reads CASSPRTGNTEAFF. CDR3 nucleotides: TGTGCCAGCAGCCCACGGACTGGGAACACTGAAGCTTTCTTT.

This sequence joins TRBV27 and TRBJ2-2; D remains unclear. CDR3 length equals 14 residues. V was cut by 4 bases and J by 4 bases, with 10 bases left in between. In germline, CDR1 is MNHEY, CDR2 SMNVEV (reference sequence). This CDR3 is CASSWADGTGELFF. The CDR3 DNA sequence: TGTGCCAGCAGTTGGGCGGATGGCACCGGGGAGCTGTTTTTT.

Note on this clonotype: This may arise from a read error, as a much more abundant clone is one base away. The conserved phenylalanine or tryptophan is not found at the CDR3 terminus, so this likely reflects a read error. The chain combines TRBV5-1 with TRBJ1-5; D perhaps matches TRBD1 (6 bases). The CDR3 covers 17 residues. Germline V gene data show CDR1 as SGHRS and CDR2 as YFSETQ. Trimming shortened V by 0 bases and J by 4 bases, and 17 bases separated the two germline ends. CDR3 amino acids: CASSLGSGGAGNQPQHL. DNA for the CDR3: TGCGCCAGCAGCTTGGGGTCGGGGGGGGCTGGGAATCAGCCCCAGCATCTT.

This clonotype was observed many times. V gene TRBV28 combines with J gene TRBJ1-2; weak D call: TRBD1 (5 bases). Germline V gene lookup returns CDR1 MDHEN and CDR2 SYDVKM. Between the trimmed V and J ends, which lost 8 bases and 4 bases, there was a span of 17 bases. CDR3 size: 14 residues. CDR3 nucleotide sequence: TGTGCCAGCCTGATCCCCGGGACGGTCTATGGCTACACCTTC. Its translation: CASLIPGTVYGYTF.

This clonotype was recorded many times. The gene calls are TRBV7-2 and TRBJ1-5; D remains ambiguous. Trimming took off 5 bases at V and 6 bases at J, with 11 bases between the two ends. CDR1 SGHTA and CDR2 FQGNSA come from the germline V gene. The CDR3 extends over 13 amino acids. The DNA of the CDR3 is TGTGCCAGCAGCGTCGGGAACGGTCAGCCCCAGCATTTT. Protein: CASSVGNGQPQHF.

This clonotype was counted ten times or more. The chain has TRBV11-2 and TRBJ2-3; TRBD1 matches at 7 bases. The CDR3 length is 16 residues. Germline V gene sequence: CDR1 SGHAT, CDR2 FQNNGV. V lost 6 bases to trimming and J lost 5 bases; unmatched junction nucleotides: 14. CDR3 in amino acids: CASSHLQGRGGDTQYF. The CDR3 region has the DNA TGTGCCAGCAGTCACCTACAGGGGCGCGGTGGAGATACGCAGTATTTT.

The rearrangement uses TRBV25-1 and TRBJ2-1, with TRBD2 matching over 7 bases. CDR3 length: 16 amino acids. V trimming: 2 bases; J trimming: 5 bases; junction bases outside the gene matches: 9. Germline assignment: CDR1 MGHDK and CDR2 SYGVNS. This chain's CDR3 is CASSEGRGVGHNEQFF. CDR3 DNA sequence: TGTGCCAGCAGTGAAGGGAGGGGCGTGGGGCACAATGAGCAGTTCTTC.

A few counts support this clonotype. The V call is TRBV6-2 or TRBV6-3, the J call TRBJ1-2, with 11 nucleotides matching TRBD1. The CDR3 is 15 amino acids. Trimming cost V 4 bases and J 8 bases; bases outside gene matches: 9. Germline CDR1 is MNHEY and CDR2 is SVGEGT. The CDR3 DNA sequence: TGTGCCAGCAGTTCGTCCGGGACAGGGGGTAAGGGCTACACCTTC. It yields the protein CASSSSGTGGKGYTF.

This clonotype was detected only a few times. This chain joins TRBV29-1 and TRBJ1-1; D ambiguous. From germline, CDR1 is SQVTM and CDR2 ANQGSEA. CDR3 size: 11 residues. V dropped 7 bases and J dropped 11 bases, with 17 bases sitting between them. In DNA form, the CDR3 reads TGCAGCGCCGGACTGGGTACGTGGGCTTTCTTT. Amino acid sequence: CSAGLGTWAFF.

This clonotype was counted many times. Written as DNA, the CDR3 is TGTGCCAGCAGTTTACGACAGGGGGGGAGCAATCAGCCCCAGCATTTT. This sequence encodes CASSLRQGGSNQPQHF. The V call is TRBV28, the J call TRBJ1-5; 9 positions match TRBD1. CDR3 size: 16 residues. The V segment lost 2 bases and the J segment 1 base; nucleotides outside the gene matches: 3. Germline V lookup: CDR1 MDHEN, CDR2 SYDVKM.

As to this clonotype: An end of the junction does not agree with germline; a read error may underlie this. This chain connects TRBV5-1 to TRBJ1-1; TRBD1 matches 7 bases. The germline V gene encodes CDR1 SGHRS and CDR2 YFSETQ. This CDR3 spans 12 amino acids. CDR3 sequence (DNA): TGTGCCAGCAGCCCGCGGGACAGTGAAGCTTTCTTT. Translating it yields CASSPRDSEAFF.

This clonotype was recorded at least ten times. V gene TRBV18 combines with J gene TRBJ1-1; D ambiguous. Germline CDR1 and CDR2: KGHSH and LQKENI. This CDR3 has 14 amino acids. Trimming shortened V by 0 bases and J by 4 bases, and 9 bases separated the two germline ends. As DNA, the CDR3 is TGTGCCAGCTCACCACCCAGTGCGGCCACTGAAGCTTTCTTT. Its translation is CASSPPSAATEAFF.

There are many counts of this clonotype. V is TRBV3-1 and J is TRBJ2-7; D is perhaps TRBD1 (6 bases). V gave up 0 bases and J gave up 2 bases, with 14 bases separating them. CDR1 and CDR2 (germline): LGHDT, YNNKEL (reference sequence). The CDR3 totals 16 residues. The CDR3 DNA reads as TGTGCCAGCAGCCAAGATTGGCAGGGGCTCGCCTACGAGCAGTACTTC. Translation: CASSQDWQGLAYEQYF.

In its sample, this clonotype was seen many times. J is TRBJ1-6 and V is TRBV28, with 7 nucleotides matching TRBD1. The CDR3 runs to 15 residues. V was clipped by 7 bases and J by 6 bases; unmatched bases: 9. The germline V gene has CDR1 MDHEN and CDR2 SYDVKM. The chain's CDR3 is CASTLGTVGNSPLHF. The CDR3 region has the DNA TGTGCCAGCACCCTAGGGACAGTCGGTAATTCACCCCTCCACTTT.

This clonotype was counted only a few times. The rearrangement joins TRBV20-1 to TRBJ2-3; weak D call: TRBD2 (7 bases). Germline V gene lookup returns CDR1 DFQATT and CDR2 SNEGSKA (reference sequence). The CDR3 is 16 amino acids. V lost 2 bases, J lost 1 base, and 16 bases lay in between. In DNA, the CDR3 is TGCAGTGCTAGATGGGGGGGCGAGAGGCGCACAGATACGCAGTATTTT. This codes for CSARWGGERRTDTQYF.

The rearrangement joins TRBV15 to TRBJ1-1, with no clear D. The CDR3 runs to 13 residues. The germline gives CDR1 LNHNV, CDR2 YYDKDF (reference sequence). V was shortened by 1 base and J by 1 base, with 4 bases between the two germline ends. CDR3 sequence (DNA): TGTGCCACCAGCAGAGTAGAGAACACTGAAGCTTTCTTT. It specifies CATSRVENTEAFF.

This clonotype was seen only a few times. This chain connects TRBV4-1 to TRBJ2-1; TRBD2 matches 9 bases. This CDR3 is 17 amino acids long. V lost 4 bases, J lost 4 bases, and 11 bases stayed unmatched. CDR1 and CDR2 from the germline V gene are MGHRA and YSYEKL. The CDR3, as DNA: TGCGCCAGCAGCCGGCATCCTCCGGGACTAGCATACAATGAGCAGTTCTTC. Translating gives CASSRHPPGLAYNEQFF.